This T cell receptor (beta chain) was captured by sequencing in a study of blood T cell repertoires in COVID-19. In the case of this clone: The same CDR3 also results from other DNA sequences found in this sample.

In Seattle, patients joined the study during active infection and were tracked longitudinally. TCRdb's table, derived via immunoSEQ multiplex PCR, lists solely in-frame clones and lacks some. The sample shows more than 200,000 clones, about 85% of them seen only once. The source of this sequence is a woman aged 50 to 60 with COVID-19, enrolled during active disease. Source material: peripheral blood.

Here the CDR3 reads CASSSRQGEQPQHF. The CDR3 bases are TGTGCCAGCAGTTCTCGACAGGGAGAACAGCCCCAGCATTTT. V gene TRBV28 combines with J gene TRBJ1-5; TRBD1 matches 7 bases. CDR1 MDHEN and CDR2 SYDVKM come from the germline V gene. V shed 4 bases, J shed 7 bases, and the junction held 7 bases outside the gene matches. The CDR3 is made up of 14 amino acids.